Listed here are 21 T cell receptor beta chains from one sample, sequenced in a study of regulatory T cells in long-lasting Graves disease. Library construction for TCR beta used iRepertoire HTBI primers and Arm-PCR of CDR3 regions. TCRdb ran MiXCR on the multiplex PCR reads and lists one entry per CDR3 protein. The sample holds approximately 400,000 distinct CDR3 sequences, 20% seen once. Time point in this sample: persistent/refractory GD, antithyroid drugs over 5 years with positive TRAb. Generation of the TCR library employed RNA extracted from PBMCs. This sample comprised peripheral blood mononuclear cells (PBMCs), obtained when the disease was refractory, from a patient treated with antithyroid drugs. The receptors stem from a female donor with Graves disease.

The chain is built from TRBV19 and TRBJ2-6; D unresolved. From germline, CDR1 is LNHDA and CDR2 SQIVND (reference sequence). This CDR3 is built from 16 residues. V lost 3 bases and J lost 1, with 10 bases in between. For the CDR3, the DNA is TGTGCCAGTAGTATTGGTGGATCGTCTGGGGCCAACGTCCTGACTTTC. It yields the protein CASSIGGSSGANVLTF.

The chain links TRBV11-3 to TRBJ2-7; 8 nucleotides agree with TRBD1. The CDR3 covers 13 residues. Trimming removed 4 bases from V and 6 bases from J; junction bases left unmatched: 5. Per germline, CDR1 SGHNT and CDR2 YENEEA. CDR3 amino acids: CASSWTGSGEQYF. The CDR3 bases are TGTGCCAGCAGCTGGACAGGGAGTGGCGAGCAGTACTTC. Using reference TRBV11-3 and TRBJ2-7 for the parts outside the CDR3, the full variable domain is EAGVVQSPRYKIIEKKQPVAFWCNPISGHNTLYWYLQNLGQGPELLIRYENEEAVDDSQLPKDRFSAERLKGVDSTLKIQPAELGDSAVYLCASSWTGSGEQYFGPGTRLTVT.

This clonotype occurred many times. The genes are TRBV10-3 and TRBJ1-5; D uncertain. The germline V gene has CDR1 ENHRY and CDR2 SYGVKD. V shed 10 bases and J shed 0 bases, with 10 bases lying between them. The length of the CDR3 is 13 residues. CDR3 in DNA: TGTGCCACCACAGCAGATAGCAATCAGCCCCAGCATTTT. It is translated as CATTADSNQPQHF.

In this sample, this clonotype turned up a few times. This chain joins TRBV20-1 and TRBJ2-7, with 12 bases matching TRBD2. The CDR3 loop spans 14 amino acids. Looked up from germline, CDR1 is DFQATT and CDR2 is SNEGSKA (reference sequence). Trimming removed 4 bases from V and 4 bases from J; junction bases left unmatched: 5. CDR3 sequence reads: CSAMTSGRGYEQYF. Written as DNA, the CDR3 is TGCAGTGCTATGACTAGCGGGAGAGGTTACGAGCAGTACTTC.

CDR3 residues: CASSTGTGLSNSPLHF. The DNA of the CDR3 is TGTGCCAGTAGTACCGGGACAGGCCTTTCTAATTCACCCCTCCACTTT. The rearrangement joins TRBV19 to TRBJ1-6; 8 bases are shared with TRBD1. The CDR3 has 16 amino acids. V shed 4 bases, J shed 6 bases, and the junction held 8 bases outside the gene matches. Germline V CDR1 and CDR2: LNHDA, SQIVND (reference sequence).

This chain uses TRBV30 with TRBJ2-7; weak D call: TRBD1 (6 bases). V lost 5 bases and J lost 0, with 11 bases in between. Germline V gene lookup returns CDR1 GTSNPN and CDR2 SVGIG (reference sequence). This CDR3 is 13 amino acids long. In DNA, the CDR3 is TGTGCCTGGGGAACAGGGCCCTCCTACGAGCAGTACTTC. Residues: CAWGTGPSYEQYF. The entire variable domain, with the rest obtained from reference TRBV30 and TRBJ2-7, is as follows: SQTIHQWPATLVQPVGSPLSLECTVEGTSNPNLYWYRQAAGRGLQLLFYSVGIGQISSEVPQNLSASRPQDRQFILSSKKLLLSDSGFYLCAWGTGPSYEQYFGPGTRLTVT.

This clonotype was counted at least ten times. V gene TRBV10-3 combines with J gene TRBJ1-2; D remains ambiguous. Trimming stripped 6 bases from V and 10 bases from J, with 18 bases between. Germline V gene sequence: CDR1 ENHRY, CDR2 SYGVKD. This CDR3 spans 13 amino acids. CDR3 DNA sequence: TGTGCCATCAGCCGGAGGTCAGTTGCGGACTACACCTTC. Its translation is CAISRRSVADYTF.

The V gene is TRBV5-1, the J gene TRBJ2-2; TRBD1 matches 11 bases. The CDR3 length is 18 residues. V shed 4 bases, J shed 0 bases, and the junction held 8 bases outside the gene matches. Germline V lookup: CDR1 SGHRS, CDR2 YFSETQ. The CDR3 sequence: CASSTKGQGASNTGELFF. CDR3 bases: TGCGCCAGCAGCACCAAAGGACAGGGGGCCTCGAACACCGGGGAGCTGTTTTTT. The full variable domain, completed using reference TRBV5-1 and TRBJ2-2, is KAGVTQTPRYLIKTRGQQVTLSCSPISGHRSVSWYQQTPGQGLQFLFEYFSETQRNKGNFPGRFSGRQFSNSRSEMNVSTLELGDSALYLCASSTKGQGASNTGELFFGEGSRLTVL.

The chain carries TRBV10-3 and TRBJ1-1; 7 positions agree with TRBD1. V trimming: 6 bases; J trimming: 3 bases; junction bases outside the gene matches: 7. This CDR3 comprises 14 residues. Germline CDR1 reads ENHRY; CDR2 reads SYGVKD. CDR3 nucleotide sequence: TGTGCCATCAGCTTAACAGGGGTGGACACTGAAGCTTTCTTT. Its protein is CAISLTGVDTEAFF.

The CDR3 region has the DNA TGTGCCAGTAGTTACGGGACAGCGGACGAGCAGTACTTC. This encodes CASSYGTADEQYF. The chain links TRBV19 to TRBJ2-7, with 7 bases fitting TRBD1. The V and J ends lost 5 bases and 5 bases, in that order; junction bases with no gene match: 6. Germline V CDR1 and CDR2: LNHDA, SQIVND (reference sequence). The CDR3 extends over 13 amino acids.

This rearrangement joins TRBV24-1 to TRBJ2-3; no clear D. Trimming pared 2 bases from V and 4 bases from J, leaving 12 bases between. Germline V gives CDR1 KGHDR, CDR2 SFDVKD. The CDR3 totals 15 residues. CDR3 DNA: TGTGCCACCAGTGATTCTATGGGCGAGTCAGATACGCAGTATTTT. Translated, it gives CATSDSMGESDTQYF.

CDR3 DNA: TGTGCCAGCAGTTTCTTGAATGAGCAGTTCTTC. Amino acids: CASSFLNEQFF. The gene calls are TRBV28 and TRBJ2-1; D not resolved. CDR1 and CDR2 (germline): MDHEN, SYDVKM. The ends were cut back, 3 bases at V and 7 bases at J, with 4 bases in the middle. This CDR3 is built from 11 residues.

The rearrangement joins TRBV28 to TRBJ1-2; a possible D gene is TRBD1 (6 bases). V shed 3 bases and J shed 4 bases, with 12 bases lying between them. The CDR3 runs to 14 residues. Per the germline V gene, CDR1 is MDHEN and CDR2 is SYDVKM. The CDR3, as DNA: TGTGCCAGCAGTTTTGGGGACACCAGCTATGGCTACACCTTC. Its translation is CASSFGDTSYGYTF.

Note on this clonotype: The junction differs from germline at one of its ends, possibly a read error. The chain recombines TRBV28 with TRBJ2-7; weak D call: TRBD2 (5 bases). Looked up from germline, CDR1 is MDHEN and CDR2 is SYDVKM. This CDR3 has 14 residues. CDR3 amino acids: CPSSLEGGSYEQYF. The DNA for the CDR3 is TGTCCCAGCAGTTTAGAAGGAGGTTCGTACGAGCAGTACTTC.

In its sample, this clonotype was seen a few times. The CDR3 here is CASSQGEIDRETHEQYF. CDR3 in DNA: TGCGCCAGCAGCCAAGGGGAGATTGACAGGGAGACCCACGAGCAGTACTTC. The chain joins TRBV4-1 to TRBJ2-7, with 7 bases matching TRBD1. V trimming: 1 base; J trimming: 5 bases; junction bases outside the gene matches: 14. The CDR3 runs to 17 residues. The V gene's germline CDR1 is MGHRA and CDR2 YSYEKL.

This clonotype was found many times. This chain connects TRBV20-1 to TRBJ1-2, with D possibly TRBD1 on 5 matching bases. CDR3 length: 16 residues. The germline CDR1 and CDR2 sequences are DFQATT and SNEGSKA (reference sequence). V lost 1 base and J 8 bases, leaving 23 bases between the germline ends. The CDR3 DNA sequence: TGCAGTGCTAGAGTGCACCGAGGGACGGCTGAGGAGGGCTACACCTTC. This translates into CSARVHRGTAEEGYTF.

The chain recombines TRBV6-2 or TRBV6-3 with TRBJ2-2, with 9 bases identical to TRBD2. The CDR3 covers 16 residues. J gave up 3 bases and V 6 bases, and 8 bases lay outside the gene matches. Germline CDR1 reads MNHEY; CDR2 reads SVGEGT. CDR3: CASRDAGGVDTGELFF. In DNA, the CDR3 is TGTGCCAGCAGGGATGCGGGGGGGGTAGACACCGGGGAGCTGTTTTTT.

Many counts were recorded for this clonotype. The chain carries TRBV7-2 and TRBJ1-5; D perhaps matches TRBD1 (5 bases). Trimming left V 3 bases short and J 7 bases short, with 13 bases between. Germline V gene lookup returns CDR1 SGHTA and CDR2 FQGNSA. This CDR3 region has 14 residues. CDR3 DNA sequence: TGTGCCAGCAGCTTGGTTATCGACAGCCAGCCCCAGCATTTT. Its translation is CASSLVIDSQPQHF.

A remark on this clonotype: The junction departs from the called germline gene at one end, perhaps through a read error. The chain recombines TRBV12-3 or TRBV12-4 with TRBJ2-3; 7 bases are a match to TRBD2. The CDR3 sequence is 17 residues long. The CDR3 nucleotides are TGTGCCAGCAGCAGATACGCAAGCGGGATAAGCACAGGTACGCAGTATTTT. This sequence encodes CASSRYASGISTGTQYF.

The gene calls are TRBV12-3 or TRBV12-4 and TRBJ2-7; no clear D gene. V was trimmed by 3 bases and J by 7 bases, leaving 10 bases between them. CDR3 length equals 12 residues. The CDR3 protein is CASSFLLREQYF. The CDR3 DNA reads TGTGCCAGCAGTTTTCTCTTGCGTGAGCAGTACTTC.

In its sample, this clonotype was seen a few times. The chain employs TRBV19 and TRBJ1-5; D not resolved. Germline V lookup: CDR1 LNHDA, CDR2 SQIVND (reference sequence). V lost 2 bases and J lost 6, with 8 bases in between. The CDR3 runs 13 residues. The CDR3 bases are TGTGCCAGTAGTATATCGACTCGTCAGCCCCAGCATTTT. Residues: CASSISTRQPQHF. Supplemented by reference TRBV19 and TRBJ1-5, the full variable domain reads DGGITQSPKYLFRKEGQNVTLSCEQNLNHDAMYWYRQDPGQGLRLIYYSQIVNDFQKGDIAEGYSVSREKKESFPLTVTSAQKNPTAFYLCASSISTRQPQHFGDGTRLSIL.